This is a list of T cell receptor beta chains from one sample in a study of T cell repertoires in cytomegalovirus infection. The antigens these receptors bind are not known. TCRdb analysed the reads with MiXCR anew, one entry per CDR3 protein. The sample records a few hundred thousand distinct CDR3 sequences, roughly a third being singletons. The material sequenced was cultured PBMCs, taken from culture after CMV antigen stimulation. Receptors were obtained from a human donor in good health (CMV status not recorded). Some clones in this sample may be carry-over from other donors' samples. CDR3s include the opening cysteine and the closing phenylalanine or tryptophan. The order of the fields is J gene, V gene, D gene, clone size, CDR3 protein, CDR3 DNA. D genes are given only for firm matches. Size is omitted from some rows. Given values are once, few, many or a class for expanded clones.

>TRBJ2-3|TRBV24-1|TRBD1|.
CATSDVFPGQGGDTQYF
TGTGCCACCAGTGATGTCTTCCCGGGACAGGGAGGGGATACGCAGTATTTT
>TRBJ2-5|TRBV7-2|.|many
CASSFQGGSETQYF
TGTGCCAGCAGCTTTCAAGGGGGGTCGGAGACCCAGTACTTC
>TRBJ1-5|TRBV19|.|few
CASSIVLGQPQHF
TGTGCCAGTAGTATAGTCCTGGGGCAGCCCCAGCATTTT
>TRBJ2-1|TRBV28|TRBD2|.
CATLTVGGGTYNEQFF
TGTGCCACACTCACCGTTGGGGGAGGGACCTACAATGAGCAGTTCTTC
>TRBJ2-1|TRBV5-6|.|.
CASSLLGTSTYNEQFF
TGTGCCAGCAGCCTGCTGGGGACAAGTACCTACAATGAGCAGTTCTTC
>TRBJ1-2|TRBV7-9|.|.
CASSRQDNYGYTF
TGTGCCAGCAGCCGACAGGATAACTATGGCTACACCTTC
>TRBJ2-4|TRBV7-6|TRBD2|.
CASSPIAGGIQYF
TGTGCCAGCTCCCCGATAGCGGGAGGCATTCAGTACTTC
>TRBJ1-6|TRBV20-1|.|few
CSARRGQGTTPLHF
TGCAGTGCTAGACGCGGCCAGGGCACGACACCCCTCCACTTT
>TRBJ2-5|TRBV14|.|few
CASSQDGRGQETQYF
TGTGCCAGCAGCCAAGATGGCAGGGGCCAAGAGACCCAGTACTTC
>TRBJ2-3|TRBV28|TRBD2|.
CASSLSGGDTDTQYF
TGTGCCAGCAGTTTGAGCGGGGGAGACACAGATACGCAGTATTTT
>TRBJ1-5|TRBV12-3/TRBV12-4|.|few
CASSSPVKVSNQPQHF
TGTGCCAGCAGTTCACCTGTAAAGGTTAGCAATCAGCCCCAGCATTTT
>TRBJ2-7|TRBV20-1|.|.
CSGTRQSTSYEQYF
TGCAGTGGGACAAGACAGTCTACTTCCTACGAGCAGTACTTC
>TRBJ1-1|TRBV10-3|.|.
CAISDGQGTEAFF
TGTGCCATCAGTGATGGGCAGGGTACTGAAGCTTTCTTT
>TRBJ2-3|TRBV11-2|.|.
CASSLDRSDTQYF
TGTGCCAGCAGCTTAGACAGGTCGGATACGCAGTATTTT
>TRBJ1-3|TRBV7-2|.|.
CASSWGLSGNTIYF
TGTGCCAGCTCCTGGGGCCTCTCTGGAAACACCATATATTTT
>TRBJ2-5|TRBV7-9|.|.
CASSLVGHPGETQYF
TGTGCCAGCAGCTTAGTCGGCCATCCCGGGGAGACCCAGTACTTC
>TRBJ2-1|TRBV20-1|TRBD1|.
CSAGQGAGNEQFF
TGCAGTGCCGGACAGGGGGCTGGAAATGAGCAGTTCTTC
>TRBJ2-1|TRBV24-1|.|.
CATSDRGYSSYNEQFF
TGTGCCACCAGTGACAGAGGTTACAGCTCCTACAATGAGCAGTTCTTC
>TRBJ2-1|TRBV7-2|.|.
CASSRLGGSSYNEQFF
TGTGCCAGCAGCCGTTTAGGGGGAAGCTCCTACAATGAGCAGTTCTTC
>TRBJ2-6|TRBV7-2|TRBD1|few
CASSLAGPYRGLISGANVLTF
TGTGCCAGCAGCTTAGCAGGTCCATACAGGGGGCTAATCTCTGGGGCCAACGTCCTGACTTTC
>TRBJ2-1|TRBV14|TRBD2|.
CASSQDYATSGSYNEQFF
TGTGCCAGCAGCCAAGATTATGCGACTAGCGGGAGTTACAATGAGCAGTTCTTC
>TRBJ2-5|TRBV12-5|TRBD1|.
CASGLPPTGACQETQYF
TGTGCTAGTGGTTTGCCCCCGACAGGGGCGTGCCAAGAGACCCAGTACTTC
>TRBJ1-3|TRBV5-1|TRBD1|.
CASSSIFRSSGQANAGNTIYF
TGCGCCAGCAGCTCCATTTTCCGTTCGTCGGGACAGGCAAATGCGGGAAACACCATATATTTT
>TRBJ2-4|TRBV7-9|.|.
CASRPNGGNIQYF
TGTGCCAGCAGACCTAATGGGGGGAACATTCAGTACTTC
>TRBJ2-4|TRBV20-1|.|many
CSATRSGLAKNIQYF
TGCAGTGCCACCCGATCGGGGCTAGCCAAAAACATTCAGTACTTC
>TRBJ1-5|TRBV5-4|.|.
CASSLAGVNQPQHF
TGTGCCAGCAGCTTGGCCGGAGTTAATCAGCCCCAGCATTTT
>TRBJ2-5|TRBV10-3|.|few
CAISVAGARRETQYF
TGTGCCATCAGTGTGGCGGGGGCGCGTAGAGAGACCCAGTACTTC
>TRBJ2-7|TRBV7-6|.|few
CASSLSDYGTETYEQYF
TGTGCCAGCAGCTTATCAGATTACGGGACGGAGACCTACGAGCAGTACTTC
>TRBJ2-1|TRBV29-1|TRBD2|.
CSTRREDRRNEQFF
TGCAGCACCCGGCGGGAGGACCGGAGGAATGAGCAGTTCTTC
>TRBJ1-2|TRBV7-3|.|few
CASSLALYGYTF
TGTGCCAGCAGCTTAGCCTTATATGGCTACACCTTC
>TRBJ2-2|TRBV7-2|.|.
CTSSLGGNQAGELFF
TGTACCAGCAGCTTAGGGGGAAATCAGGCCGGGGAGCTGTTTTTT
>TRBJ1-2|TRBV5-6|TRBD1|.
CASSPTGGTPYGYTF
TGTGCCAGCAGCCCGACAGGGGGCACCCCCTATGGCTACACCTTC
>TRBJ1-1|TRBV7-8|.|few
CASSIQGFTEAFF
TGTGCCAGCAGCATACAGGGATTCACTGAAGCTTTCTTT
>TRBJ1-3|TRBV7-2|.|few
CASGALNTIYF
TGTGCCAGTGGGGCATTAAACACCATATATTTT
>TRBJ1-3|TRBV6-2/TRBV6-3|.|few
CASSRRGGFGNTIYF
TGTGCCAGCAGTCGACGCGGCGGTTTCGGAAACACCATATATTTT
>TRBJ1-1|TRBV7-2|.|many
CASSPETGMNTEAFF
TGTGCCAGCTCCCCGGAAACAGGGATGAACACTGAAGCTTTCTTT
>TRBJ2-7|TRBV28|.|.
CASSFRFSRAEARYEQYF
TGTGCCAGCAGTTTTCGATTTTCTCGGGCAGAAGCTCGCTACGAGCAGTACTTC
>TRBJ2-6|TRBV19|TRBD2|.
CASTGGTSGANVLTF
TGTGCCAGTACGGGGGGAACCTCTGGGGCCAACGTCCTGACTTTC
>TRBJ1-1|TRBV12-3/TRBV12-4|TRBD1|.
CASSLRGGVEAFF
TGTGCCAGCAGTTTAAGAGGGGGCGTTGAAGCTTTCTTT
>TRBJ1-2|TRBV6-2/TRBV6-3|.|few
CASRTGYSRNYGYTF
TGTGCCAGCAGAACAGGATACTCCCGTAACTATGGCTACACCTTC
>TRBJ2-1|TRBV7-2|TRBD1|.
CASSSRQGRPFF
TGTGCCAGCAGCTCAAGACAGGGAAGGCCGTTCTTC
>TRBJ2-3|TRBV2|TRBD2|.
CASRGWVAGRTDTQYF
TGTGCCAGCAGGGGGTGGGTAGCGGGGCGAACAGATACGCAGTATTTT
>TRBJ2-3|TRBV7-8|.|few
CASRPPFRTSTDTQYF
TGTGCCAGCAGACCTCCCTTTCGGACAAGCACAGATACGCAGTATTTT
>TRBJ1-1|TRBV3-1|.|.
CASSQGTDRGTEAFF
TGTGCCAGCAGCCAAGGTACCGATAGGGGGACTGAAGCTTTCTTT
>TRBJ1-1|TRBV11-2|TRBD1|.
CASSLKGQKNTEAFF
TGTGCCAGCAGCTTAAAGGGACAGAAGAACACTGAAGCTTTCTTT
>TRBJ2-2|TRBV6-2/TRBV6-3|.|.
CASKSNRLAPMNTGELFF
TGTGCCAGCAAAAGCAACCGTCTAGCGCCAATGAACACCGGGGAGCTGTTTTTT
>TRBJ1-6|TRBV4-2|.|once
CASSHDPSSYNSPLHF
TGTGCCAGCAGCCATGACCCGAGCTCCTATAATTCACCCCTCCACTTT
>TRBJ2-5|TRBV7-2|TRBD1|many
CASSSVGQGRQTQYF
TGTGCCAGCAGCTCCGTGGGACAGGGTCGACAGACCCAGTACTTC
>TRBJ2-1|TRBV5-6|TRBD2|.
CASSLIAAAGIEQFF
TGTGCCAGCAGCTTGATAGCAGCAGCGGGGATTGAGCAGTTCTTC
>TRBJ2-7|TRBV29-1|.|.
CSVERDREQYF
TGCAGCGTTGAAAGGGACCGCGAGCAGTACTTC
>TRBJ2-1|TRBV12-5|TRBD2|few
CASGRTSGSVDEQFF
TGTGCTAGTGGCCGAACTAGCGGGAGTGTTGATGAGCAGTTCTTC
>TRBJ1-5|TRBV19|.|.
CASSRQVGSNQPQHF
TGTGCCAGTAGTCGACAGGTCGGTAGCAATCAGCCCCAGCATTTT
>TRBJ2-1|TRBV6-1|.|.
CASRPVVNEQFF
TGTGCCAGCAGACCCGTGGTGAATGAGCAGTTCTTC
>TRBJ2-2|TRBV20-1|.|.
CSARDSGTARTGELFF
TGCAGTGCTAGAGACAGCGGTACCGCTAGGACCGGGGAGCTGTTTTTT
>TRBJ1-5|TRBV19|TRBD1|.
CASSRDRVGNQPQHF
TGTGCCAGTAGTAGGGACAGGGTTGGCAATCAGCCCCAGCATTTT
>TRBJ2-3|TRBV29-1|TRBD1|few
CSVPRTTGMTDTQYF
TGCAGCGTTCCCCGAACGACAGGGATGACAGATACGCAGTATTTT